The following is a T cell receptor (beta chain) sequence with its context. V trimming: 2 bases; J trimming: 5 bases; junction bases outside the gene matches: 5. The germline gives CDR1 SGHNT, CDR2 YYREEE (reference sequence). This CDR3 region has 14 residues. This sample was included in a study of blood T cell repertoires in COVID-19. Profiled with immunoSEQ multiplex PCR; TCRdb holds only in-frame clones, not every one. This sample has 150,000 or so clones, with roughly 84% found just once. This sequence originates from a woman aged 55-69 years with acute or convalescent COVID-19. The chain carries TRBV5-4 and TRBJ1-1, with 8 bases identical to TRBD1. The sequenced sample was peripheral blood. CDR3 sequence reads: CASSFGQGWTEAFF. The CDR3 bases are TGTGCCAGCAGCTTCGGACAGGGTTGGACTGAAGCTTTCTTT. Full variable domain (outside the CDR3, taken from reference TRBV5-4 and TRBJ1-1): ETGVTQSPTHLIKTRGQQVTLRCSSQSGHNTVSWYQQALGQGPQFIFQYYREEENGRGNFPPRFSGLQFPNYSSELNVNALELDDSALYLCASSFGQGWTEAFFGQGTRLTVV.